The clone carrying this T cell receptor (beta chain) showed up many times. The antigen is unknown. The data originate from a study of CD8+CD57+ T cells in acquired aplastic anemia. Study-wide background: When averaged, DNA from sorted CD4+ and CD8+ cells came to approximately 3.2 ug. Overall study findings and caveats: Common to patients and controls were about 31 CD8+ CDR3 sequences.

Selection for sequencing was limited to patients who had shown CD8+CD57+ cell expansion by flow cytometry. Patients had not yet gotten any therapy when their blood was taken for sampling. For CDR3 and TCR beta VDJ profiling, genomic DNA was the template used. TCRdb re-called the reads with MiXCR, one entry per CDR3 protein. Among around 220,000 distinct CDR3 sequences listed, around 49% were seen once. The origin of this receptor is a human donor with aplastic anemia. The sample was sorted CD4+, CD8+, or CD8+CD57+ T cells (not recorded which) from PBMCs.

The CDR3 sequence: CASSMRRRNTEAFF. The CDR3 DNA follows: TGTGCCAGTAGTATGAGAAGGAGGAACACTGAAGCTTTCTTT. The V and J genes are TRBV19 and TRBJ1-1; the D is unclear. The V end was cut by 3 bases, the J end by 1 base, with 9 bases between. The CDR3 has 14 residues. Germline CDR1 is LNHDA and CDR2 is SQIVND (reference sequence).